Listed below are T cell receptor beta chains from one sample, sequenced in a study of T cells after yellow fever vaccination. One entry per CDR3 protein, called by TCRdb with MiXCR from the 5' RACE reads. Among about 630,000 distinct CDR3 sequences listed, 9% to 15% were seen once. This specimen consisted of PBMCs, obtained on the day of the yellow fever booster vaccination. The receptors come from a man between 25 and 39 years old who received the YFV17D yellow fever vaccine. CDR3s include the opening cysteine and the closing phenylalanine or tryptophan. Fields, in order: clone size, D gene, CDR3 length, V gene, J gene, CDR3 protein, CDR3 DNA. A D gene is named only where the DNA matches it firmly. Size tells how often a clone was seen (once, few, many) or the class of an expanded clone, and some rows leave it out.

-	-	15	TRBV20-1	TRBJ2-2	CSATLGAPNTGELFF	TGCAGTGCTACCTTGGGAGCGCCGAACACCGGGGAGCTGTTTTTT
few	-	11	TRBV20-1	TRBJ2-3	CSATAADTQYF	TGCAGTGCTACAGCTGCAGATACGCAGTATTTT
few	-	14	TRBV7-2	TRBJ2-7	CASSLGRSSHEQYF	TGTGCCAGCAGCTTAGGGAGGAGCAGCCACGAGCAGTACTTC
-	TRBD2	14	TRBV9	TRBJ2-7	CASSVDTSAYEQYF	TGTGCCAGCAGCGTAGATACTAGCGCCTACGAGCAGTACTTC
many	-	15	TRBV5-1	TRBJ2-5	CASSATYREGETQYF	TGCGCCAGCAGCGCAACCTACCGTGAGGGAGAGACCCAGTACTTC
-	-	13	TRBV6-6	TRBJ1-5	CASSPSFDQPQHF	TGTGCCAGCAGCCCCTCTTTCGATCAGCCCCAGCATTTT
many	TRBD2	16	TRBV12-3/TRBV12-4	TRBJ2-5	CASSTGLAGGQETQYF	TGTGCCAGCAGCACGGGACTAGCGGGAGGCCAAGAGACCCAGTACTTC
few	-	16	TRBV28	TRBJ2-1	CASSPDRPPSYNEQFF	TGTGCCAGCAGCCCAGACCGACCGCCCTCCTACAATGAGCAGTTCTTC
few	-	13	TRBV6-2/TRBV6-3	TRBJ2-7	CASSQRATYEQYF	TGTGCCAGCAGTCAGCGGGCCACCTACGAGCAGTACTTC
-	TRBD1	14	TRBV27	TRBJ2-7	CASSLSPGGFEQYF	TGTGCCAGCAGTTTATCTCCAGGGGGCTTCGAGCAGTACTTC
few	-	14	TRBV7-9	TRBJ2-4	CASSLWGVKNIQYF	TGTGCCAGCAGCTTATGGGGTGTCAAAAACATTCAGTACTTC
-	-	15	TRBV7-2	TRBJ2-3	CASSYTQISTDTQYF	TGTGCCAGCAGCTATACACAGATAAGCACAGATACGCAGTATTTT
-	TRBD1	16	TRBV28	TRBJ2-5	CASSFWTGGNQETQYF	TGTGCCAGCAGTTTCTGGACAGGGGGCAACCAAGAGACCCAGTACTTC
many	-	14	TRBV4-3	TRBJ2-7	CASSRDILSYEQYF	TGCGCCAGCAGCCGTGACATTCTCTCCTACGAGCAGTACTTC
-	TRBD1	15	TRBV5-1	TRBJ1-1	CASSPREDRGTEAFF	TGCGCCAGCAGCCCGCGAGAAGACAGGGGCACTGAAGCTTTCTTT
few	-	16	TRBV7-2	TRBJ2-6	CASSLMGGSGANVLTF	TGTGCCAGCAGCTTAATGGGGGGCTCTGGGGCCAACGTCCTGACTTTC
-	-	14	TRBV7-9	TRBJ2-7	CASSIVGWGDEQYF	TGTGCCAGCAGCATCGTGGGGTGGGGGGACGAGCAGTACTTC
few	TRBD1	15	TRBV4-3	TRBJ2-7	CASSHSGTGGYEQYF	TGCGCCAGCAGCCACTCCGGGACAGGGGGCTACGAGCAGTACTTC
-	-	14	TRBV3-1	TRBJ2-1	CASSQVRGFYEQFF	TGTGCCAGCAGCCAAGTCCGGGGGTTCTATGAGCAGTTCTTC
few	-	15	TRBV7-2	TRBJ2-5	CASSLVAAGMETQYF	TGTGCCAGCAGCTTAGTGGCAGCAGGGATGGAGACCCAGTACTTC
few	TRBD2	15	TRBV10-3	TRBJ2-4	CAISGGFSGSDIQYF	TGTGCCATCAGTGGAGGGTTTAGCGGGTCGGACATTCAGTACTTC
-	-	12	TRBV29-1	TRBJ1-2	CSVYGGYYGYTF	TGCAGCGTCTATGGAGGTTACTATGGCTACACCTTC
many	-	15	TRBV5-1	TRBJ2-1	CASSPGTTLYNEQFF	TGCGCCAGCAGCCCTGGGACGACTCTCTACAATGAGCAGTTCTTC
few	-	11	TRBV6-1	TRBJ2-5	CASTNTETQYF	TGTGCCAGCACTAACACCGAGACCCAGTACTTC
-	-	14	TRBV6-1	TRBJ2-7	CASAKAFQGNEQYF	TGTGCCAGCGCAAAGGCCTTTCAGGGGAACGAGCAGTACTTC
few	TRBD1	16	TRBV7-2	TRBJ1-2	CASSFRGGKGGYGYTF	TGTGCCAGCAGCTTTAGAGGGGGCAAAGGAGGGTATGGCTACACCTTC
few	TRBD2	17	TRBV7-8	TRBJ2-1	CASTPEMGTSEYNEQFF	TGTGCCAGCACCCCAGAGATGGGGACTAGCGAATACAATGAGCAGTTCTTC
-	TRBD2	15	TRBV20-1	TRBJ2-1	CSAGGGTSVYNEQFF	TGCAGTGCGGGGGGGGGGACTAGCGTTTACAATGAGCAGTTCTTC
few	-	14	TRBV5-5	TRBJ2-5	CASTLEGSGETQYF	TGTGCCAGCACCCTAGAGGGGTCAGGGGAGACCCAGTACTTC
-	TRBD1	15	TRBV2	TRBJ2-5	CASSGDRGPQETQYF	TGTGCCAGCAGTGGAGACAGGGGCCCCCAAGAGACCCAGTACTTC
many	-	13	TRBV12-3/TRBV12-4	TRBJ2-7	CASSLLQAYEQYF	TGTGCCAGCAGTTTACTTCAGGCCTACGAGCAGTACTTC
-	-	17	TRBV14	TRBJ2-3	CASSQVPRSRWADTQYF	TGTGCCAGCAGCCAAGTGCCCCGTAGCAGGTGGGCAGATACGCAGTATTTT
few	TRBD1	14	TRBV20-1	TRBJ2-1	CSATGETGVIEQFF	TGCAGTGCTACCGGTGAGACAGGGGTGATTGAGCAGTTCTTC
many	-	17	TRBV12-3/TRBV12-4	TRBJ2-2	CASTTIWGAGSTGELFF	TGTGCCAGCACCACAATCTGGGGGGCCGGGAGCACCGGGGAGCTGTTTTTT
-	-	16	TRBV14	TRBJ1-2	CASSQDGVAASYGYTF	TGTGCCAGCAGCCAAGATGGAGTAGCTGCCTCCTATGGCTACACCTTC
few	TRBD1	16	TRBV5-4	TRBJ2-1	CASSLVGQGTGNEQFF	TGTGCCAGCAGCTTGGTGGGACAGGGTACGGGTAATGAGCAGTTCTTC
-	TRBD1	15	TRBV7-9	TRBJ1-5	CASSDGTASNQPQHF	TGTGCCAGCAGCGACGGGACAGCGAGCAATCAGCCCCAGCATTTT
few	-	15	TRBV4-3	TRBJ1-1	CASSQAGRYNTEAFF	TGCGCCAGCAGCCAGGCCGGGAGATATAACACTGAAGCTTTCTTT
few	-	11	TRBV29-1	TRBJ1-1	CSVEVRDTGFF	TGCAGCGTTGAAGTACGGGACACTGGATTCTTT
few	TRBD2	15	TRBV20-1	TRBJ2-7	CSARDASGSSYEQYF	TGCAGTGCTAGAGATGCTAGCGGGAGCTCCTACGAGCAGTACTTC
-	TRBD1	14	TRBV10-2	TRBJ1-2	CASRDRGRDYGYTF	TGCGCCAGCAGGGACAGGGGGCGCGACTATGGCTACACCTTC
few	TRBD2	15	TRBV29-1	TRBJ2-1	CSVVTSGGFYNEQFF	TGCAGCGTTGTGACTAGCGGGGGTTTTTACAATGAGCAGTTCTTC
-	-	14	TRBV19	TRBJ2-7	CASSIGTGSYEQYF	TGTGCCAGTAGTATTGGAACAGGGAGCTACGAGCAGTACTTC
-	-	13	TRBV7-2	TRBJ2-5	CASSLQGQVTQYF	TGTGCCAGCAGCTTGCAGGGGCAAGTGACCCAGTACTTC
many	TRBD1	14	TRBV29-1	TRBJ2-7	CSVARRDRGHEQYF	TGCAGCGTCGCCCGCCGGGACAGGGGTCACGAGCAGTACTTC
-	TRBD2	19	TRBV20-1	TRBJ2-1	CSARGTLGTSGSSYNEQFF	TGCAGTGCTAGAGGAACCCTAGGGACTAGCGGTAGCTCCTACAATGAGCAGTTCTTC
-	TRBD1	14	TRBV6-2/TRBV6-3	TRBJ2-7	CASTRPQGKGEQYF	TGTGCCAGCACCCGCCCACAGGGGAAAGGGGAGCAGTACTTC
-	-	13	TRBV20-1	TRBJ2-3	CSDKGWLYNTQYF	TGCAGTGATAAGGGATGGCTCTACAATACGCAGTATTTT
few	TRBD1	16	TRBV4-3	TRBJ1-5	CASSQDAGTGGQPQHF	TGCGCCAGCAGCCAAGATGCAGGGACAGGGGGTCAGCCCCAGCATTTT
few	-	15	TRBV6-2/TRBV6-3	TRBJ2-5	CASDSEGPMSGTQYF	TGTGCCAGCGATAGCGAGGGACCGATGAGCGGGACCCAGTACTTC
many	-	14	TRBV6-5	TRBJ2-1	CASSSTSAYNEQFF	TGTGCCAGCAGCAGTACTTCAGCCTACAATGAGCAGTTCTTC
-	-	14	TRBV6-1	TRBJ2-5	CATLGDTIQETQYF	TGTGCCACCCTCGGGGACACCATCCAAGAGACCCAGTACTTC
-	TRBD2	15	TRBV7-2	TRBJ2-2	CASSPGGVGARELFF	TGTGCCAGCAGCCCGGGAGGAGTAGGGGCTCGGGAGCTGTTTTTT
few	-	16	TRBV5-4	TRBJ2-7	CASSLAWPSGSYEQYF	TGTGCCAGCAGCTTGGCCTGGCCGAGCGGCTCCTACGAGCAGTACTTC
-	-	13	TRBV11-2	TRBJ2-3	CASSPLIQDTQYF	TGTGCCAGCAGCCCTCTTATTCAGGATACGCAGTATTTT